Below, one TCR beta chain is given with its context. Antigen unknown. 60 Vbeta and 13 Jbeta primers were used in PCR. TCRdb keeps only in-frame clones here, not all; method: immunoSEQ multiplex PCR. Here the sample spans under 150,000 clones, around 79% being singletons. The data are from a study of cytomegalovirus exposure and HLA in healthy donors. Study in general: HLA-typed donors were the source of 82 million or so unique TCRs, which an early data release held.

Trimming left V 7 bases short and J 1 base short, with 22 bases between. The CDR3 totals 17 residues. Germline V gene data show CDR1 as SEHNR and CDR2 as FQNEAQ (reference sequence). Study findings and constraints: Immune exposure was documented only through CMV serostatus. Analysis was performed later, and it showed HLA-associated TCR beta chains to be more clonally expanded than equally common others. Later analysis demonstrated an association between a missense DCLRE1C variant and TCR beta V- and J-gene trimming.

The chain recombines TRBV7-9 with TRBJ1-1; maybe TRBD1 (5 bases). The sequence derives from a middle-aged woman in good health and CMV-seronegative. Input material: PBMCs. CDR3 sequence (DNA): TGTGCCAGCACCTCCACTCGGCAGGCAGGGCAGAACACTGAAGCTTTCTTT. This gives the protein CASTSTRQAGQNTEAFF. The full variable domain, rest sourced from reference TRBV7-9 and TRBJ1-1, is DTGVSQNPRHKITKRGQNVTFRCDPISEHNRLYWYRQTLGQGPEFLTYFQNEAQLEKSRLLSDRFSAERPKGSFSTLEIQRTEQGDSAMYLCASTSTRQAGQNTEAFFGQGTRLTVV.